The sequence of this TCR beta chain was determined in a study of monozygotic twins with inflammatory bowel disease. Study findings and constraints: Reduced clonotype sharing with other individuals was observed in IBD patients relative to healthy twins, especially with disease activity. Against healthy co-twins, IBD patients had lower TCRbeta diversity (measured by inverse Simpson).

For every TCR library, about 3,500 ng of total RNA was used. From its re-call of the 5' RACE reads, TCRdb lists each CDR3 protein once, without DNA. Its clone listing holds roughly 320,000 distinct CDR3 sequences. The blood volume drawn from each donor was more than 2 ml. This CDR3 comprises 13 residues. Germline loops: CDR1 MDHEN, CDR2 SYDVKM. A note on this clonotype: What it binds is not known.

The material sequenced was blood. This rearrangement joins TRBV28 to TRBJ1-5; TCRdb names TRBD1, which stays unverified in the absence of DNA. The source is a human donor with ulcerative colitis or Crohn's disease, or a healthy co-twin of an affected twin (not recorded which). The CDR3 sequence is CASSRTGTQPQHF.